These 28 T cell receptor beta chains share one sample of origin, sequenced in a study of identical twins. TCRdb itself ran the 5' RACE reads through MiXCR, one entry per CDR3 protein. The data hold 350,000 to 500,000 distinct CDR3 sequences, with about a fifth observed a single time. The sequencing sample was made of naive T cells sorted from blood. Every receptor here comes from a man aged 45-65 years in good health.

This rearrangement joins TRBV5-1 to TRBJ2-7, with TRBD1 identical over 11 bases. The V and J ends lost 1 base and 7 bases, in that order; junction bases with no gene match: 7. CDR3 length: 15 amino acids. Looked up from germline, CDR1 is SGHRS and CDR2 is YFSETQ. The CDR3: CASSLTGQGAGEQYF. The CDR3 region has the DNA TGCGCCAGCAGCTTGACCGGACAGGGGGCAGGTGAGCAGTACTTC.

This clonotype was observed many times. The chain uses TRBV20-1 and TRBJ2-5, with unresolved D. CDR1 is DFQATT, CDR2 SNEGSKA, per germline (reference sequence). The CDR3 runs to 13 residues. Trimming pared 1 base from V and 3 bases from J, leaving 9 bases between. The CDR3 coding sequence is TGCAGTGCTAGAGGTCAGCTGAAAGAGACCCAGTACTTC. It codes for CSARGQLKETQYF.

V is TRBV6-5 and J is TRBJ2-7; D is unresolved. The V end lost 5 bases, the J end lost 6 bases, and 11 bases lay between the germline ends. This CDR3 has 12 amino acids. In germline, CDR1 is MNHEY, CDR2 SVGAGI. CDR3 loop: CASSPTATEQYF. CDR3 nucleotides: TGTGCCAGCAGTCCTACAGCAACCGAGCAGTACTTC.

The chain has TRBV4-2 and TRBJ2-1; D is unresolved. From germline, CDR1 is LGHNA and CDR2 YNFKEQ. The CDR3 extends over 15 amino acids. The V and J ends lost 0 bases and 7 bases respectively, with 13 bases between them. CDR3 DNA: TGTGCCAGCAGCCAAGAACCGATCTCGAGGAATGAGCAGTTCTTC. Protein sequence: CASSQEPISRNEQFF.

This clonotype was counted only a few times. The chain recombines TRBV5-6 with TRBJ1-4; 7 nucleotides agree with TRBD1. This CDR3 comprises 18 residues. V trimming: 3 bases; J trimming: 0 bases; junction bases outside the gene matches: 11. Germline V CDR1 and CDR2: SGHDT, YYEEEE. The CDR3 nucleotides read TGTGCCAGCAGCTCCCTGGGCGACAGGGCCGCAACTAATGAAAAACTGTTTTTT. It is translated as CASSSLGDRAATNEKLFF. Looking up the rest from reference TRBV5-6 and TRBJ1-4 gives the full variable domain: DAGVTQSPTHLIKTRGQQVTLRCSPKSGHDTVSWYQQALGQGPQFIFQYYEEEERQRGNFPDRFSGHQFPNYSSELNVNALLLGDSALYLCASSSLGDRAATNEKLFFGSGTQLSVL.

This sequence joins TRBV28 and TRBJ2-2, with D unclear. Trimming took off 6 bases at V and 8 bases at J, with 10 bases between the two ends. Germline V gene sequence: CDR1 MDHEN, CDR2 SYDVKM. The CDR3 length is 12 residues. CDR3 sequence: CASRRLSGELFF. As DNA, the CDR3 is TGTGCCAGCAGGCGACTTTCTGGGGAGCTGTTTTTT. Filled out from reference TRBV28 and TRBJ2-2, the complete variable domain reads DVKVTQSSRYLVKRTGEKVFLECVQDMDHENMFWYRQDPGLGLRLIYFSYDVKMKEKGDIPEGYSVSREKKERFSLILESASTNQTSMYLCASRRLSGELFFGEGSRLTVL.

This chain joins TRBV5-1 and TRBJ2-7; the match to TRBD2 covers 10 bases. This CDR3 contains 15 residues. CDR1 SGHRS and CDR2 YFSETQ come from the germline V gene. V dropped 3 bases and J dropped 4; count of bases not matched to a gene: 7. This CDR3 reads CASSYLAGVLYEQYF. The CDR3 DNA follows: TGCGCCAGCAGCTACCTAGCGGGAGTATTGTACGAGCAGTACTTC. The entire variable domain, with the rest obtained from reference TRBV5-1 and TRBJ2-7, is as follows: KAGVTQTPRYLIKTRGQQVTLSCSPISGHRSVSWYQQTPGQGLQFLFEYFSETQRNKGNFPGRFSGRQFSNSRSEMNVSTLELGDSALYLCASSYLAGVLYEQYFGPGTRLTVT.

On this clonotype itself: Given a much more abundant clone one base away, this may be a read error. The rearrangement uses TRBV9 and TRBJ2-1; 7 positions match TRBD2. Germline CDR1 is SGDLS and CDR2 is YYNGEE. V was pared by 1 base and J by 7 bases, with 14 bases of the junction left unmatched. CDR3 length equals 17 residues. CDR3 in DNA: TGTGCCAGCAGCGTACAGTCTAAGTGGGAGGGCCGGAATGAGCAGTTCTTC. As protein: CASSVQSKWEGRNEQFF.

This clonotype has at least ten counts. This chain uses TRBV4-2 with TRBJ1-2; possibly TRBD1 for D (5 bases). The CDR3 spans 14 residues. CDR1 and CDR2 from the germline V gene are LGHNA and YNFKEQ. V was clipped by 4 bases and J by 4 bases, with 13 bases between them. CDR3 amino acids: CASSLPGRGYGYTF. The CDR3 nucleotides read TGTGCCAGCAGCCTCCCGGGACGGGGCTATGGCTACACCTTC.

The chain couples TRBV5-5 to TRBJ2-5; TRBD2 matches at 10 bases. CDR3 size: 16 residues. Germline V lookup: CDR1 SGHKS, CDR2 YYEKEE (reference sequence). V trimming: 4 bases; J trimming: 1 base; junction bases outside the gene matches: 7. This chain's CDR3 is CASSGFLAGVQETQYF. In nucleotides, the CDR3 is TGTGCCAGCAGCGGGTTCCTAGCGGGAGTCCAAGAGACCCAGTACTTC.

Many counts were recorded for this clonotype. This sequence joins TRBV18 and TRBJ2-1; no firm D call. This CDR3 is built from 16 residues. CDR1 and CDR2 (germline): KGHSH, LQKENI. The V gene lost 5 bases and the J gene lost 0 bases, with 14 bases spanning the gap. The CDR3 DNA reads TGTGCCAGCTCAACCTTTTCAGGAAGCTCCTACAATGAGCAGTTCTTC. Encoded protein: CASSTFSGSSYNEQFF. Using reference TRBV18 and TRBJ2-1 for the parts outside the CDR3, the full variable domain is NAGVMQNPRHLVRRRGQEARLRCSPMKGHSHVYWYRQLPEEGLKFMVYLQKENIIDESGMPKERFSAEFPKEGPSILRIQQVVRGDSAAYFCASSTFSGSSYNEQFFGPGTRLTVL.

The chain has TRBV3-1 and TRBJ2-3; D remains unclear. Trimming cost V 0 bases and J 6 bases, with 7 bases left between them. From germline, CDR1 is LGHDT and CDR2 YNNKEL (reference sequence). This CDR3 is built from 13 residues. The CDR3 DNA is TGTGCCAGCAGCCAAGATTACGCGGATACGCAGTATTTT. The encoded protein is CASSQDYADTQYF.

The rearrangement uses TRBV6-2 or TRBV6-3 and TRBJ2-5; 8 nucleotides agree with TRBD2. The V gene's germline CDR1 is MNHEY and CDR2 SVGEGT. There are 15 residues in the CDR3. Trimming removed 4 bases from V and 2 bases from J; junction bases left unmatched: 6. CDR3 DNA sequence: TGTGCCAGCAGTTGGAGCGGGAGTTATCAAGAGACCCAGTACTTC. It encodes CASSWSGSYQETQYF.

There are a few counts of this clonotype. This CDR3 reads CASIVREGLNNEQFF. Written as DNA, the CDR3 is TGTGCCAGCATCGTCCGGGAGGGCCTCAACAATGAGCAGTTCTTC. The chain is built from TRBV28 and TRBJ2-1, with 8 bases aligning to TRBD2. V lost 7 bases and J lost 5; bases outside the gene matches: 10. The germline V gene encodes CDR1 MDHEN and CDR2 SYDVKM. This CDR3 contains 15 residues.

The genes are TRBV9 and TRBJ2-2; unclear D gene. The CDR3 consists of 13 residues. CDR1 is SGDLS, CDR2 YYNGEE, per germline. Trimming stripped 0 bases from V and 7 bases from J, with 7 bases between. The CDR3 reads CASSVGASGELFF. As DNA, the CDR3 is TGTGCCAGCAGCGTAGGTGCGAGCGGGGAGCTGTTTTTT.

This clonotype was found a few times. The rearrangement links TRBV20-1 to TRBJ2-4; D gene uncertain. Germline V CDR1 and CDR2: DFQATT, SNEGSKA (reference sequence). This CDR3 is 15 amino acids long. V lost 3 bases and J lost 0, with 12 bases in between. The CDR3 here is CSASSAELAKNIQYF. The CDR3 DNA sequence: TGCAGTGCTAGCAGTGCTGAACTAGCCAAAAACATTCAGTACTTC.

This clonotype was counted ten times or more. This chain connects TRBV5-1 to TRBJ2-7, with D unresolved. The CDR3 has 12 amino acids. With 5 bases removed from V and 3 bases from J, the gap between germline ends came to 9 bases. Germline CDR1 and CDR2: SGHRS and YFSETQ. DNA for the CDR3: TGCGCCAGCAGATACGACCTCTACGAGCAGTACTTC. It yields the protein CASRYDLYEQYF.

This clonotype was observed at least ten times. The chain links TRBV6-2 or TRBV6-3 to TRBJ2-7, with 7 bases fitting TRBD2. The ends lost 2 bases at V and 5 bases at J; junction bases unmatched: 6. Germline V gene data show CDR1 as MNHEY and CDR2 as SVGEGT. The CDR3 runs 14 residues. CDR3 DNA: TGTGCCAGCAGTTACGGCGGGGGACTCAACGAGCAGTACTTC. This sequence encodes CASSYGGGLNEQYF.

The gene calls are TRBV2 and TRBJ1-1, with D hard to call. The CDR3 consists of 13 residues. In germline, CDR1 is SNHLY, CDR2 FYNNEI. The V end was cut by 1 base, the J end by 2 bases, with 5 bases between. CDR3 DNA sequence: TGTGCCAGCAGTGAAGACGGAAACACTGAAGCTTTCTTT. This encodes CASSEDGNTEAFF.

This clonotype was seen at least ten times. The V call is TRBV7-9, the J call TRBJ2-5, with D uncertain. Trimming pared 5 bases from V and 0 bases from J, leaving 10 bases between. Germline-derived CDR1 and CDR2 are SEHNR and FQNEAQ (reference sequence). This CDR3 has 14 residues. CDR3 protein: CASSLRAYQETQYF. The CDR3 DNA reads TGTGCCAGCAGCCTAAGGGCATACCAAGAGACCCAGTACTTC.

This clonotype has more than one count but fewer than ten. In DNA form, the CDR3 reads TGTGCCAGCACAGTCAGGCCGACGGGTCAGCCCCAGCATTTT. Protein sequence: CASTVRPTGQPQHF. The chain links TRBV6-1 to TRBJ1-5; D gene ambiguous. Germline V gene sequence: CDR1 MNHNS, CDR2 SASEGT. The germline V and J ends were trimmed by 7 bases and 6 bases, with 16 bases remaining between them. This CDR3 region has 14 residues.

Ten or more counts support this clonotype. The J gene is TRBJ1-5, the V gene TRBV18; TRBD1 agrees at 9 bases. Germline V gives CDR1 KGHSH, CDR2 LQKENI. V shed 2 bases and J 5 bases; nucleotides not matched to a gene: 7. This CDR3 is 16 amino acids long. The CDR3 region is CASSPVAGQGYQPQHF. The CDR3 nucleotides read TGTGCCAGCTCACCAGTTGCGGGACAGGGATATCAGCCCCAGCATTTT.

J is TRBJ1-1 and V is TRBV20-1, with 10 bases aligning to TRBD1. The CDR3 totals 15 residues. After removal of 5 bases from V and 4 bases from J, the junction contained 10 bases not matched to a gene. CDR1 is DFQATT, CDR2 SNEGSKA, per germline (reference sequence). Here the CDR3 DNA reads TGCAGTGCTTCGCGCGGAGGGACAGGGGCCACTGAAGCTTTCTTT. Translating gives CSASRGGTGATEAFF.

The rearrangement links TRBV7-2 to TRBJ1-1; TRBD1 is a possible D gene (5 bases). The CDR3 is 15 residues long. Trimming cost V 5 bases and J 3 bases, with 16 bases left between them. Germline CDR1 and CDR2: SGHTA and FQGNSA. The CDR3 protein is CASSGGGPMDTEAFF. DNA for the CDR3: TGTGCCAGCAGCGGGGGGGGTCCGATGGACACTGAAGCTTTCTTT.

This clonotype was counted a few times. The genes are TRBV5-6 and TRBJ2-7, with unresolved D. Germline CDR1 SGHDT, CDR2 YYEEEE. The germline V and J ends were trimmed by 2 bases and 0 bases, with 6 bases remaining between them. The CDR3 is 13 residues long. CDR3 DNA: TGTGCCAGCAGCTTCCAGACCTCCTACGAGCAGTACTTC. Amino acid sequence: CASSFQTSYEQYF.

V usage is TRBV20-1 and J usage is TRBJ2-5; D remains unclear. Germline V gene data show CDR1 as DFQATT and CDR2 as SNEGSKA (reference sequence). This CDR3 is 13 amino acids long. Trimming removed 1 base at V and 5 bases at J, with 11 bases between. This CDR3 is CSARALVSETQYF. The CDR3 DNA sequence: TGCAGTGCTAGAGCGCTAGTCAGTGAGACCCAGTACTTC.

This clonotype was seen ten or more times. In nucleotides, the CDR3 is TGCAGTGCTAGAGATCTGGGGCTTACCTACGAGCAGTACTTC. Amino acids: CSARDLGLTYEQYF. The chain combines TRBV20-1 with TRBJ2-7, with D possibly TRBD1 on 5 matching bases. With 0 bases removed from V and 2 bases from J, the gap between germline ends came to 11 bases. CDR1 and CDR2 (germline): DFQATT, SNEGSKA (reference sequence). There are 14 residues in the CDR3.

The chain employs TRBV5-1 and TRBJ2-1; the D gene is possibly TRBD1 (5 bases). Germline V gene data show CDR1 as SGHRS and CDR2 as YFSETQ. Trimming stripped 2 bases from V and 0 bases from J, with 12 bases between. The CDR3 contains 16 residues. The chain's CDR3 is CASSLQVRSSYNEQFF. The CDR3 nucleotides read TGCGCCAGCAGCTTACAGGTGAGAAGCTCCTACAATGAGCAGTTCTTC.